This TCR beta chain appears in the sequencing data of a study of blood T cells in healthy people across ages. The CDR3 length is 15 residues. In germline, CDR1 is SGDLS, CDR2 YYNGEE. The V end was cut by 2 bases, the J end by 7 bases, with 13 bases between. Then a second PCR, running roughly 7 to 11 cycles, was carried out with a sample-barcoded 5' primer and a J-beta primer mix. TCRdb used MiXCR to reprocess the 5' RACE reads, holding one entry per CDR3 protein. The table lists about 400,000 distinct CDR3 sequences, about 52% of them singletons, with roughly 51% in the top ten. The TCR was taken from a man in his sixties in good health. The V and J genes are TRBV9 and TRBJ2-6, with D unresolved. The specimen was blood. The CDR3 sequence is CASSVGGVRANVLTF. CDR3 nucleotide sequence: TGTGCCAGCAGCGTGGGTGGTGTGAGAGCCAACGTCCTGACTTTC.